A single sample gave rise to the 30 T cell receptor beta chains below, sequenced in a study of cytomegalovirus exposure and HLA in healthy donors. Both 60 Vbeta primers and 13 Jbeta primers went into the PCR. Here immunoSEQ multiplex PCR was the method, and the copy in TCRdb shows in-frame clones only, minus some. Counted here are under 80,000 clones, around 67% occurring once; the ten biggest clones make up approximately 2.2%. Sequencing input: PBMCs. The source of these receptors is a woman under 40 in good health and CMV-seronegative.

This clone occurred once. The J gene is TRBJ1-2, the V gene TRBV11-2; D unresolved. Trimming left V 7 bases short and J 5 bases short, with 11 bases between. Germline values: CDR1 SGHAT, CDR2 FQNNGV. This CDR3 has 12 residues. The CDR3 DNA is TGTGCCAGCACCCCTAGCCTTTATGGCTACACCTTC. Translated, it gives CASTPSLYGYTF.

The V and J genes are TRBV5-6 and TRBJ1-4; maybe TRBD1 (5 bases). The CDR3 has 16 residues. The germline V gene has CDR1 SGHDT and CDR2 YYEEEE. The ends were cut back, 3 bases at V and 4 bases at J, with 16 bases in the middle. In nucleotides, the CDR3 is TGTGCCAGCAGCTCGACGTTGACAGCGAGTAATGAAAAACTGTTTTTT. Protein: CASSSTLTASNEKLFF.

The chain employs TRBV11-3 and TRBJ2-7; D might be TRBD1 (6 bases). In germline, CDR1 is SGHNT, CDR2 YENEEA. The CDR3 covers 14 residues. Trimming removed 0 bases at V and 7 bases at J, with 13 bases between. CDR3 nucleotide sequence: TGTGCCAGCAGCTTAGAGCTGGGGGCAGGGGAGCAGTACTTC. This translates into CASSLELGAGEQYF.

This clone appeared once. V and J are TRBV7-9 and TRBJ2-7; TRBD1 matches at 8 bases. V lost 2 bases and J lost 2; bases outside the gene matches: 8. The CDR3 is 16 residues long. Germline CDR1 and CDR2: SEHNR and FQNEAQ (reference sequence). The CDR3 DNA reads as TGTGCCAGCAGCTTAAGTCGGGCGGGACAGGCCTACGAGCAGTACTTC. Translation gives CASSLSRAGQAYEQYF.

This clone came up a few times. The chain employs TRBV6-1 and TRBJ1-2; perhaps TRBD1 as D (5 bases). From germline, CDR1 is MNHNS and CDR2 SASEGT. V shed 2 bases and J shed 6 bases, with 16 bases lying between them. This CDR3 region has 15 residues. This chain's CDR3 is CASSESRGTPNGYTF. The CDR3 nucleotides read TGTGCCAGCAGTGAATCCCGGGGGACCCCTAATGGCTACACCTTC.

Only one count was recorded for this clone. This sequence joins TRBV6-5 and TRBJ2-5, with 8 bases lining up with TRBD1. The CDR3 contains 15 residues. Trimming cost V 5 bases and J 1 base; bases outside gene matches: 6. CDR1 MNHEY and CDR2 SVGAGI come from the germline V gene. The CDR3 protein is CASSVAGTGQETQYF. CDR3 DNA: TGTGCCAGCAGTGTCGCCGGGACAGGCCAAGAGACCCAGTACTTC.

The V gene is TRBV5-5, the J gene TRBJ1-2; no firm D call. The ends were cut back, 4 bases at V and 4 bases at J, with 11 bases in the middle. CDR1 and CDR2 (germline): SGHKS, YYEKEE (reference sequence). The CDR3 loop spans 13 amino acids. CDR3 coding DNA: TGTGCCAGCAGCCCAGACACTGTCTATGGCTACACCTTC. The encoded protein is CASSPDTVYGYTF. The whole variable domain, filled in from reference TRBV5-5 and TRBJ1-2, reads DAGVTQSPTHLIKTRGQQVTLRCSPISGHKSVSWYQQVLGQGPQFIFQYYEKEERGRGNFPDRFSARQFPNYSSELNVNALLLGDSALYLCASSPDTVYGYTFGSGTRLTVV.

This chain joins TRBV6-1 and TRBJ1-1; tentatively, D is TRBD1 (5 bases). V was pared by 6 bases and J by 8 bases, with 22 bases between. The germline V gene encodes CDR1 MNHNS and CDR2 SASEGT. This CDR3 comprises 15 residues. The CDR3: CASRPLGLLPGEAFF. As DNA, the CDR3 is TGTGCCAGCAGACCCCTGGGACTCCTCCCGGGGGAAGCTTTCTTT.

In this sample, this clone turned up a few times. This chain connects TRBV6-6 to TRBJ2-7; D possibly corresponds to TRBD1 (5 bases). In germline, CDR1 is MNHNY, CDR2 SVGAGI (reference sequence). Trimming removed 6 bases from V and 3 bases from J, with 15 bases in between. The CDR3 consists of 14 residues. CDR3 protein: CASRLQAGNYEQYF. The CDR3 DNA is TGTGCCAGCAGGTTACAGGCAGGGAACTACGAGCAGTACTTC.

This chain connects TRBV6-5 to TRBJ1-3; D may be TRBD1 (5 bases). Trimming removed 0 bases at V and 1 base at J, with 7 bases between. In germline, CDR1 is MNHEY, CDR2 SVGAGI. CDR3 length: 15 amino acids. In DNA, the CDR3 is TGTGCCAGCAGTTACTCGGCAGGGTCTGGAAACACCATATATTTT. It yields the protein CASSYSAGSGNTIYF.

This chain joins TRBV11-1 and TRBJ1-5; perhaps TRBD1 as D (6 bases). The CDR3 sequence is 16 residues long. V gave up 5 bases and J gave up 4 bases, with 18 bases separating them. Germline loops: CDR1 SGHAT, CDR2 FQDESV (reference sequence). The CDR3 coding sequence is TGTGCCAGCAGCCAAAACCAGGGGCTAGAGAATCAGCCCCAGCATTTT. This gives the protein CASSQNQGLENQPQHF.

The V gene is TRBV6-1, the J gene TRBJ2-3, with D possibly matching TRBD2 (6 bases). The V end was cut by 5 bases, the J end by 5 bases, with 14 bases between. In germline, CDR1 is MNHNS, CDR2 SASEGT. The CDR3 sequence is 14 residues long. The CDR3 here is CASSMGRRGDTQYF. Written as DNA, the CDR3 is TGTGCCAGCAGTATGGGTAGGAGGGGAGATACGCAGTATTTT.

This clone was seen only once. The J gene is TRBJ1-1, the V gene TRBV23-1; 9 bases align to TRBD1. TRBV23-1 is an open reading frame whose function is uncertain. Trimming took 4 bases from V and 5 from J; bases not matched to a gene: 11. The CDR3 runs to 16 residues. CDR3 sequence reads: CASSPRTGAEGTEAFF. CDR3 sequence (DNA): TGCGCCAGCAGTCCACGGACAGGGGCAGAGGGAACTGAAGCTTTCTTT.

This clone was detected only once. The chain recombines TRBV11-2 with TRBJ2-5; D unclear. The CDR3 contains 14 residues. V gave up 5 bases and J gave up 3 bases, with 13 bases separating them. Germline V gene sequence: CDR1 SGHAT, CDR2 FQNNGV. The DNA of the CDR3 is TGTGCCAGCAGCCATTCGCGCCGGGAAGAGACCCAGTACTTC. Its protein product is CASSHSRREETQYF.

The chain joins TRBV19 to TRBJ1-2; 7 bases agree with TRBD1. CDR3 size: 13 residues. The germline V gene has CDR1 LNHDA and CDR2 SQIVND (reference sequence). J gave up 6 bases and V 4 bases, and 5 bases lay outside the gene matches. Here the CDR3 reads CASSTDRVNGYTF. Here the CDR3 DNA reads TGTGCCAGTAGTACCGACAGGGTAAATGGCTACACCTTC. Based on the CDR3 plus reference TRBV19 and TRBJ1-2, the full variable domain is DGGITQSPKYLFRKEGQNVTLSCEQNLNHDAMYWYRQDPGQGLRLIYYSQIVNDFQKGDIAEGYSVSREKKESFPLTVTSAQKNPTAFYLCASSTDRVNGYTFGSGTRLTVV.

J is TRBJ1-3 and V is TRBV6-6; D is possibly TRBD1 (6 bases). V was pared by 5 bases and J by 0 bases, with 11 bases between. The CDR3 runs to 15 residues. Germline CDR1 is MNHNY and CDR2 is SVGAGI (reference sequence). DNA for the CDR3: TGTGCCAGCAGTCCCGGACAGAGCTCTGGAAACACCATATATTTT. It codes for CASSPGQSSGNTIYF.

The V gene is TRBV30, the J gene TRBJ1-2, with a possible D match to TRBD1 (5 bases). This CDR3 is 16 amino acids long. The V gene's germline CDR1 is GTSNPN and CDR2 SVGIG (reference sequence). V lost 2 bases and J 0 bases, leaving 16 bases between the germline ends. The CDR3 loop reads CAWSRGGTLANYGYTF. CDR3 nucleotides: TGTGCCTGGAGTAGGGGTGGGACTCTAGCTAACTATGGCTACACCTTC.

CDR3 in DNA: TGTGCCAGCAGCTTAGGGTCAGGGGTATCCGATACGCAGTATTTT. Protein sequence: CASSLGSGVSDTQYF. The V gene is TRBV7-7, the J gene TRBJ2-3; possible D gene TRBD1, 6 bases. The CDR3 is made up of 15 amino acids. Trimming took 1 base from V and 6 from J, leaving 14 bases between them. Germline values: CDR1 SSHAT, CDR2 FNYEAQ (reference sequence).

The chain employs TRBV4-1 and TRBJ1-5; 7 nucleotides agree with TRBD1. This CDR3 is built from 14 residues. V lost 0 bases and J lost 7; bases outside the gene matches: 3. Germline assignment: CDR1 MGHRA and CDR2 YSYEKL. DNA of the CDR3: TGCGCCAGCAGCCAAGATGACAGGGAACAGCCCCAGCATTTT. Protein sequence: CASSQDDREQPQHF.

This chain connects TRBV5-1 to TRBJ1-3; TRBD1 is a possible D gene (5 bases). The CDR3 runs 12 residues. V was shortened by 3 bases and J by 6 bases, with 7 bases between the two germline ends. From germline, CDR1 is SGHRS and CDR2 YFSETQ. The CDR3, as DNA: TGCGCCAGCAGCTCGGGGGAAAACACCATATATTTT. This encodes CASSSGENTIYF.

V usage is TRBV7-3 and J usage is TRBJ2-2; 9 nucleotides align to TRBD1. Germline V gene data show CDR1 as SGHTA and CDR2 as FQGTGA. The CDR3 is 15 residues long. Unmatched junction bases numbered 3, after V lost 4 bases and J lost 3 bases. Written as DNA, the CDR3 is TGTGCCAGCAGCTCACAGGGGGCAGACACCGGGGAGCTGTTTTTT. Its translation is CASSSQGADTGELFF.

J is TRBJ1-4 and V is TRBV30; tentatively, D is TRBD1 (5 bases). The germline CDR1 and CDR2 sequences are GTSNPN and SVGIG (reference sequence). V was pared by 1 base and J by 7 bases, with 10 bases between. The CDR3 is made up of 13 amino acids. Here the CDR3 reads CAWSGPGGEKLFF. The CDR3 DNA is TGTGCCTGGAGTGGTCCGGGGGGTGAAAAACTGTTTTTT.

This sequence joins TRBV11-3 and TRBJ1-2; 7 nucleotides match TRBD1. Trimming removed 5 bases from V and 4 bases from J; junction bases left unmatched: 16. Germline CDR1 SGHNT, CDR2 YENEEA. CDR3 length: 17 residues. The CDR3 sequence is CASSPRRDSPQGYGYTF. The CDR3 DNA sequence: TGTGCCAGCAGCCCCCGACGGGACAGCCCCCAGGGCTATGGCTACACCTTC.

The CDR3 nucleotides are TGTGCCAGCAGTTACCAGCGGGGTTTCGACGAGCAGTACTTC. It is translated as CASSYQRGFDEQYF. The rearrangement links TRBV6-5 to TRBJ2-7, with 7 bases that match TRBD2. V lost 2 bases, J lost 5 bases, and 6 bases stayed unmatched. The V gene's germline CDR1 is MNHEY and CDR2 SVGAGI. The CDR3 is made up of 14 amino acids.

The rearrangement uses TRBV19 and TRBJ1-2, with a weak D call TRBD1 (6 bases). Germline V CDR1 and CDR2: LNHDA, SQIVND (reference sequence). This CDR3 is 14 amino acids long. The ends were cut back, 1 base at V and 2 bases at J, with 8 bases in the middle. The CDR3 DNA sequence: TGTGCCAGTAGTATAGGACAGGCAAACTATGGCTACACCTTC. Protein: CASSIGQANYGYTF.

This clone came up a few times. Sequence at one end of the junction differs from germline and may be a read error. The same CDR3 arises from other DNA sequences in this sample as well. The V and J genes are TRBV5-1 and TRBJ2-3; TRBD1 might be the D (6 bases). The CDR3 length is 16 residues. CDR1 and CDR2 from the germline V gene are SGHRS and YFSETQ. This CDR3 is CASSLALAGVIDTQYF. CDR3 bases: TGTGCCAGCAGCTTGGCCTTGGCAGGGGTTATAGATACGCAGTATTTT.

This rearrangement joins TRBV9 to TRBJ2-7, with 8 bases lining up with TRBD2. CDR3 length equals 17 residues. Germline V CDR1 and CDR2: SGDLS, YYNGEE. Trimming at V came to 0 bases and at J to 0 bases, leaving 8 bases not matched to a gene. The CDR3 DNA sequence: TGTGCCAGCAGCGTAGGGGGCGGGGGGCTAAGCTCCTACGAGCAGTACTTC. As protein: CASSVGGGGLSSYEQYF.

The rearrangement uses TRBV10-3 and TRBJ1-3; 7 bases map to TRBD1. Germline CDR1 and CDR2: ENHRY and SYGVKD. This CDR3 comprises 15 residues. The junction had 10 bases not matched to a gene; V was cut back by 11 bases and J by 0 bases. The CDR3 reads CAARQGRSSGNTIYF. CDR3 nucleotide sequence: TGTGCCGCTCGACAGGGCAGGAGCTCTGGAAACACCATATATTTT.

This clone showed up just a few times. The rearrangement joins TRBV6-5 to TRBJ1-5; D unresolved. CDR3 size: 14 residues. Germline values: CDR1 MNHEY, CDR2 SVGAGI. V was clipped by 5 bases and J by 6 bases, with 14 bases between them. The CDR3 nucleotides are TGTGCCAGCAGTGAGAGTGGAGGGATTCAGCCCCAGCATTTT. Translating it yields CASSESGGIQPQHF.

The table lists this clone with a few counts. This rearrangement joins TRBV6-1 to TRBJ1-4; TRBD1 matches at 11 bases. The CDR3 sequence is 15 residues long. The V gene's germline CDR1 is MNHNS and CDR2 SASEGT. V was pared by 5 bases and J by 7 bases, with 6 bases of the junction left unmatched. The CDR3 nucleotides read TGTGCCAGCAGTCCCTGGACAGGGGGCTCTGAAAAACTGTTTTTT. This codes for CASSPWTGGSEKLFF.